This T cell receptor (beta chain) was captured by sequencing in a study of blood T cell repertoires in COVID-19. Turning to the study itself: Samples taken during acute and convalescent COVID-19 were collected in the United States, Italy and Spain. PBMCs, B-cell-depleted T cells, or T cells were the source of the cDNA or gDNA that made up the material.

Authors' processing steps: Reference gene primer amplification gave estimated nucleated cell counts. Profiling relied on immunoSEQ multiplex PCR, and the TCRdb table lists in-frame clones only, not all of them. The V and J calls and clone size were taken over from that table, and D and trimming were inferred from the DNA. This sample yields approximately 240,000 clones, of which 65% to 85% are seen a single time; more than 5.5% belongs to the top ten. This TCR was sampled from a human donor in a cohort sampled during active COVID-19. The source material was peripheral blood.

The CDR3 DNA sequence: TGTGCCAGCAGTTCACTCGCAGATACGCAGTATTTT. This sequence encodes CASSSLADTQYF. This rearrangement joins TRBV3-1 (or the pseudogene TRBV3-2) to TRBJ2-3; D not resolved. Deletions cut 6 bases from V and 4 bases from J, with 8 bases between. The CDR3 extends over 12 amino acids. CDR1 is LGHDT, CDR2 YNNKEL, per germline (reference sequence).